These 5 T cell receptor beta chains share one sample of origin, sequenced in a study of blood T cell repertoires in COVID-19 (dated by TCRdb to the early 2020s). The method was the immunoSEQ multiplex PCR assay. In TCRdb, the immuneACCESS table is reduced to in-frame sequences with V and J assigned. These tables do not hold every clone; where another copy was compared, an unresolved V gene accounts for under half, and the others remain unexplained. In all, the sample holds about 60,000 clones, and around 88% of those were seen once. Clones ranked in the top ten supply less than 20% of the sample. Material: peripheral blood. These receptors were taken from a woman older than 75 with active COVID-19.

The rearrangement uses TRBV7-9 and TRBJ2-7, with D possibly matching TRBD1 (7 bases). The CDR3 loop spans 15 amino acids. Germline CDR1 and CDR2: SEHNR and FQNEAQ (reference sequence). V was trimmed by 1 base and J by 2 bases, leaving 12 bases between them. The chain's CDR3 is CASSLVQGGTYEQYF. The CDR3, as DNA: TGTGCCAGCAGCTTAGTTCAGGGGGGAACCTACGAGCAGTACTTC.

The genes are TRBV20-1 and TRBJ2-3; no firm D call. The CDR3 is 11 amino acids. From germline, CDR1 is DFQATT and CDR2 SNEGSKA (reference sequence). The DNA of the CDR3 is TGCAGAAGGCCGGGTATCAATTGGCGGTATTTT. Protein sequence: CRRPGINWRYF.

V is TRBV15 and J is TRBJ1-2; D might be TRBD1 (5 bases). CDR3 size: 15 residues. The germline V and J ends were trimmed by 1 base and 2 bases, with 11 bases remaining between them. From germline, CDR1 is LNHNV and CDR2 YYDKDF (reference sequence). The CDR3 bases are TGTGCCACCAGCAGAGGGCCGGGGGAAAACTATGGCTACACCTTC. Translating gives CATSRGPGENYGYTF.

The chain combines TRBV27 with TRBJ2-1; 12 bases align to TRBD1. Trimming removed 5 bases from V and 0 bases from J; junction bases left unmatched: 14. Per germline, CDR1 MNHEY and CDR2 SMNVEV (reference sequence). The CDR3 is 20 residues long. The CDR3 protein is CASSTPGQGARGSSYNEQFF. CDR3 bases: TGTGCCAGCAGTACTCCGGGACAGGGGGCGCGGGGGAGCTCCTACAATGAGCAGTTCTTC.

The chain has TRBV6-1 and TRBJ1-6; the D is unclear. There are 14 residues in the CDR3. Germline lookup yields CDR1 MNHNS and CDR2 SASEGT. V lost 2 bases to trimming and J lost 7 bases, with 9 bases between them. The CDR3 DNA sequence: TGTGCCAGCAGTGAATGGGCCGAAAATTCACCCCTCCACTTT. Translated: CASSEWAENSPLHF.